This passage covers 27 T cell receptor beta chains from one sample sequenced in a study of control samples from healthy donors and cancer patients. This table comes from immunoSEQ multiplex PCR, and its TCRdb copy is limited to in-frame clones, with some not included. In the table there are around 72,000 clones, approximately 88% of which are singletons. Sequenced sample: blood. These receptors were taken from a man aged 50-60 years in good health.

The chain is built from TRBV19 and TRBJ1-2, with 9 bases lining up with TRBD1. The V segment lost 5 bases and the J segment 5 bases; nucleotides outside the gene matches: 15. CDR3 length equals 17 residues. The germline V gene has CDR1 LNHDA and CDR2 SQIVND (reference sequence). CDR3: CASSARTGAPLRYGYTF. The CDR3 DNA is TGTGCCAGTAGTGCTCGGACAGGGGCCCCTTTACGGTATGGCTACACCTTC.

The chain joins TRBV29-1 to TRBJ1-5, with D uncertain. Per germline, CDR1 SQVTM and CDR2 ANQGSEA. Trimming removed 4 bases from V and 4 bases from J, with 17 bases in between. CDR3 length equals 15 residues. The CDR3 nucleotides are TGCAGCGTTGCGGACGGCCTCCTGGGTAATCAGCCCCAGCATTTT. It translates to CSVADGLLGNQPQHF.

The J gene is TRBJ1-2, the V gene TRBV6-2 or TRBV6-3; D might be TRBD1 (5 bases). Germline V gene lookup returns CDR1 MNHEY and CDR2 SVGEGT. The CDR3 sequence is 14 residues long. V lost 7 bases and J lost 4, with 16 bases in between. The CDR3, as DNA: TGTGCCAGCACCCCTGGGGGAGACTTCTATGGCTACACCTTC. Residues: CASTPGGDFYGYTF.

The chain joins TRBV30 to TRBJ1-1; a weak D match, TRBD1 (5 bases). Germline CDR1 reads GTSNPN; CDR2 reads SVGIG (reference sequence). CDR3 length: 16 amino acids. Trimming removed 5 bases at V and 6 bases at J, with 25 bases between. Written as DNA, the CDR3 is TGTGCCTGGGGGGGGTCCGGGACCTTCGACCCCTCTGAAGCTTTCTTT. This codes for CAWGGSGTFDPSEAFF.

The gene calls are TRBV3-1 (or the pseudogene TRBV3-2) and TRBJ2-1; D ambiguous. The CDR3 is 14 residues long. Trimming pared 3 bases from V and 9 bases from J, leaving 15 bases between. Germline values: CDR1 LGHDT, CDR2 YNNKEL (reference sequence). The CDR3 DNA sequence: TGTGCCAGCAGCCAGGCCCCGAGCCGCGGTGAGCAGTTCTTC. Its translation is CASSQAPSRGEQFF.

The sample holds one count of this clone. The CDR3 protein is CASSQDLSGIREQFF. The CDR3 DNA follows: TGTGCCAGCAGCCAAGACCTGAGCGGGATTCGTGAGCAGTTCTTC. The V call is TRBV14, the J call TRBJ2-1, with TRBD2 identical over 7 bases. V shed 0 bases and J 9 bases; nucleotides not matched to a gene: 8. Germline V gives CDR1 SGHDN, CDR2 FVKESK. The CDR3 length is 15 residues.

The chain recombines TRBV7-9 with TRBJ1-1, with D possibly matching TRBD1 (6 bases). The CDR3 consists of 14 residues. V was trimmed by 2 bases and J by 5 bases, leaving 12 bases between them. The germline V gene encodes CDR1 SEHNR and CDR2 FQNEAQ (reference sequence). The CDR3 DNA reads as TGTGCCAGCAGCTTAAGAGACAGGAGAACTGAAGCTTTCTTT. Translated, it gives CASSLRDRRTEAFF.

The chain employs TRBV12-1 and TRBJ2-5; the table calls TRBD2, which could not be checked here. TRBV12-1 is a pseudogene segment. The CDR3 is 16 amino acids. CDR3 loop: CTSSLWTSGTQETQYF. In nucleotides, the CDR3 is TGTACCAGCAGTCTCTGGACTAGCGGGACCCAAGAGACCCAGTACTTC.

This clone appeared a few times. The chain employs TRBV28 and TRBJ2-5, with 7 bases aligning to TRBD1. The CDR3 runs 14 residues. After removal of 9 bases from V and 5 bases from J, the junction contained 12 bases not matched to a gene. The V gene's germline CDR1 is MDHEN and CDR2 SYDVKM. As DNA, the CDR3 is TGTGCCAGTAGACAGGGAAGTATCGTTGAGACCCAGTACTTC. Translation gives CASRQGSIVETQYF.

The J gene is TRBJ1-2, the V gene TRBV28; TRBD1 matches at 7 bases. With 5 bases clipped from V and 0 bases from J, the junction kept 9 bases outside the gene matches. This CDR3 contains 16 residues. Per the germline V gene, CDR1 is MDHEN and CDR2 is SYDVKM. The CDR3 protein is CASSLGQANPNYGYTF. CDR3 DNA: TGTGCCAGCAGTCTCGGACAGGCCAACCCTAACTATGGCTACACCTTC.

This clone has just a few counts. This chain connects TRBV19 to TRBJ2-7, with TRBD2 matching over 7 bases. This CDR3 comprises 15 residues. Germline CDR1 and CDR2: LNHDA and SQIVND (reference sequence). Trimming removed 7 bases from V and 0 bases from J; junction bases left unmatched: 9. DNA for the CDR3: TGTGCCAGTACCACTCGAGCGGGGAGCTCCTACGAGCAGTACTTC. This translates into CASTTRAGSSYEQYF.

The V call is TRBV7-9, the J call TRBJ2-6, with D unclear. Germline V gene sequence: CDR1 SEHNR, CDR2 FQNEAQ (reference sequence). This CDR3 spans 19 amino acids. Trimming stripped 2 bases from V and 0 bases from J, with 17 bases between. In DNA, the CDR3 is TGTGCCAGCAGCTTATATTATTCTCCAGGACGCTCTGGGGCCAACGTCCTGACTTTC. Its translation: CASSLYYSPGRSGANVLTF.

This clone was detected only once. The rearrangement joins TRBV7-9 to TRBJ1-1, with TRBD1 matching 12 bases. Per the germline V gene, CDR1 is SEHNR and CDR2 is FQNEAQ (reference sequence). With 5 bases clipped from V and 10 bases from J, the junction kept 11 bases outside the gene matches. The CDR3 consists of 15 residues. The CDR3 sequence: CASSATGQGALVAFF. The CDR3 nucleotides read TGTGCCAGCAGCGCTACGGGACAGGGGGCATTGGTAGCTTTCTTT.

In DNA form, the CDR3 reads TGTGCCAGCAGCGGAACCTCTTCTGGGACGGAAAAACTGTTTTTT. Translated: CASSGTSSGTEKLFF. The chain is built from TRBV9 and TRBJ1-4, with D tentatively TRBD1 (5 bases). From germline, CDR1 is SGDLS and CDR2 YYNGEE. The V gene lost 3 bases and the J gene lost 8 bases, with 17 bases spanning the gap. The CDR3 has 15 residues.

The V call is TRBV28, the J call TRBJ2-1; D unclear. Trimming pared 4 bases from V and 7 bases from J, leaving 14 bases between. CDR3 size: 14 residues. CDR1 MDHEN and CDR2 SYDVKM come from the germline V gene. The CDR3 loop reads CASSSLRGGNEQFF. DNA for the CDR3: TGTGCCAGCAGTTCCTTACGCGGTGGTAATGAGCAGTTCTTC.

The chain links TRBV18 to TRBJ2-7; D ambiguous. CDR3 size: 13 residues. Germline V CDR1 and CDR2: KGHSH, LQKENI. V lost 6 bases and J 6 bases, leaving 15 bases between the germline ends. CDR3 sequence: CASSSGPFTEQYF. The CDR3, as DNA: TGTGCCAGCTCTAGTGGGCCATTTACCGAGCAGTACTTC.

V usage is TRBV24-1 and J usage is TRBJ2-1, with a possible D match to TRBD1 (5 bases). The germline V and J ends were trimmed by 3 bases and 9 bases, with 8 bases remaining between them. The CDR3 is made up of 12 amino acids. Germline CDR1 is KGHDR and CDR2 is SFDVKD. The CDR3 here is CATSDVRGEQFF. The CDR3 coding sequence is TGTGCCACCAGTGATGTAAGGGGTGAGCAGTTCTTC.

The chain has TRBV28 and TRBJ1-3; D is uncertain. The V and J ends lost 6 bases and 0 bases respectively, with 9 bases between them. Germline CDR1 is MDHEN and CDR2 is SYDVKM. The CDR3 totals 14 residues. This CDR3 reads CASRPGNSGNTIYF. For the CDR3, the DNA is TGTGCCAGCAGGCCAGGAAACTCTGGAAACACCATATATTTT.

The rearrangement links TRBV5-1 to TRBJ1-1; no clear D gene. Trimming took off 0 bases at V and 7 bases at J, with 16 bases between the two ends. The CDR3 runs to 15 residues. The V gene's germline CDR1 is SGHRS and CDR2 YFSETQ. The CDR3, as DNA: TGCGCCAGCAGCTTGGGGCACGGGCGCTTCCTTGAAGCTTTCTTT. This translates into CASSLGHGRFLEAFF.

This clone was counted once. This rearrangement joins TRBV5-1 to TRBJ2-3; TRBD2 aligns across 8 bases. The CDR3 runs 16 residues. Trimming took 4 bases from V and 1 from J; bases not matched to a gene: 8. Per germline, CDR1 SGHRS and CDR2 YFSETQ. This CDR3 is CASSPAGAGGTDTQYF. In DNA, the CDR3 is TGCGCCAGCAGCCCGGCGGGAGCGGGAGGCACAGATACGCAGTATTTT.

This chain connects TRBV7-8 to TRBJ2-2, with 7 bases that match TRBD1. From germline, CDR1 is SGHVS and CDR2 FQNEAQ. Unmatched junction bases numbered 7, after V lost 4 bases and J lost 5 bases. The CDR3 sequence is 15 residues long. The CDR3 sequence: CASSSSGQTTGELFF. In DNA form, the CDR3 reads TGTGCCAGCAGCTCCTCGGGACAGACGACCGGGGAGCTGTTTTTT.

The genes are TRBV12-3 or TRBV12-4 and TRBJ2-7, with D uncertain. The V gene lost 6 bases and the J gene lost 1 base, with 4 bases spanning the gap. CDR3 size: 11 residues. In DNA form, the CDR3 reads TGTGCCAGCAGCGTTTCCTACGAGCAGTACTTC. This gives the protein CASSVSYEQYF.

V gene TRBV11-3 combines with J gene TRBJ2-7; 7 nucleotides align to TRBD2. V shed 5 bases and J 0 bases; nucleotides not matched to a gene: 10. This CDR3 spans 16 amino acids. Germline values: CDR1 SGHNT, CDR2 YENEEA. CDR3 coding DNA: TGTGCCAGCAGCCTGACCTGGGCGGGAGACTCCTACGAGCAGTACTTC. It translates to CASSLTWAGDSYEQYF.

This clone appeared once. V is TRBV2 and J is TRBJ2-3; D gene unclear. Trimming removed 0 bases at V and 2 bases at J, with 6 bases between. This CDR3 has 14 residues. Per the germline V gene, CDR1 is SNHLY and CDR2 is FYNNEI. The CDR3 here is CASSEAVLTDTQYF. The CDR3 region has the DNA TGTGCCAGCAGTGAAGCCGTCCTCACAGATACGCAGTATTTT.

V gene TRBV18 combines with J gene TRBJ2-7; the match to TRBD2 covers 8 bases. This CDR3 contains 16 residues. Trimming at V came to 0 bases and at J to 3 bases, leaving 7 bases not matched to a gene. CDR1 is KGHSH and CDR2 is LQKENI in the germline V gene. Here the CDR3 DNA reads TGTGCCAGCTCACCACCGGGACTAGGTAGCAACTACGAGCAGTACTTC. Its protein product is CASSPPGLGSNYEQYF. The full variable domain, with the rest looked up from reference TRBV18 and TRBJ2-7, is NAGVMQNPRHLVRRRGQEARLRCSPMKGHSHVYWYRQLPEEGLKFMVYLQKENIIDESGMPKERFSAEFPKEGPSILRIQQVVRGDSAAYFCASSPPGLGSNYEQYFGPGTRLTVT.

This chain's CDR3 is CATQIEGANTGELFF. Here the CDR3 DNA reads TGCGCCACCCAGATAGAGGGCGCGAACACCGGGGAGCTGTTTTTT. The chain employs TRBV5-1 and TRBJ2-2; possible D gene TRBD2, 5 bases. The CDR3 extends over 15 amino acids. Germline values: CDR1 SGHRS, CDR2 YFSETQ. V shed 9 bases and J shed 0 bases, with 15 bases lying between them.

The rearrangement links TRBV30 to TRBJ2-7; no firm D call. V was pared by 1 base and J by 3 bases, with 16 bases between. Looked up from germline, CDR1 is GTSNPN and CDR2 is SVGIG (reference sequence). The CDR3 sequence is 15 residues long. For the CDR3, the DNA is TGTGCCTGGAGTGGCACAATAGGGTTCGTCTACGAGCAGTACTTC. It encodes CAWSGTIGFVYEQYF.